A single sample is the source of the 28 T cell receptor beta chains below, sequenced in a study of beta chain features in type 1 diabetes. Regarding the study as a whole: Shortening of TCRB CDR3s, moderate but significant, appeared in all four CD4+ subsets of Type 1 diabetes patients.

Expressed TCRB transcripts got sequenced, as all isolated RNA was reverse transcribed. Some clones are missing from TCRdb's copy, which holds only in-frame ones; the method was immunoSEQ multiplex PCR. Of about 740,000 clones in the sample, about an eighth were seen once. These receptors' targets are unknown. Source material: naive CD4+ T cells from blood. The source is a man aged 18-30 years with type 1 diabetes.

Here the CDR3 DNA reads TGTGCAAGTCGCTTAGTCGGGGAAAACTACGAGCAGTACTTC. It is translated as CASRLVGENYEQYF. The gene calls are TRBV12-2 and TRBJ2-7; the DNA was not compared with TRBD2, the D call given in the table. TRBV12-2 is flagged as a pseudogene. The CDR3 covers 14 residues.

This chain uses TRBV30 with TRBJ2-5, with unresolved D. The J call could be wrong; TRBJ2-7 is a better fit for the DNA end. Per the germline V gene, CDR1 is GTSNPN and CDR2 is SVGIG (reference sequence). The CDR3 is 12 amino acids. The CDR3 coding sequence is TGTGCCTGGAGTGGTTCGGGCTACGAGCAGTACTTC. Translating it yields CAWSGSGYEQYF.

This clone was detected only a few times. The chain employs TRBV11-2 and TRBJ1-4; 7 bases line up with TRBD1. V was clipped by 4 bases and J by 9 bases; unmatched bases: 11. CDR1 and CDR2 (germline): SGHAT, FQNNGV. CDR3 length: 15 residues. The CDR3 here is CASSSGFGTEKKLFF. The CDR3 DNA sequence: TGTGCCAGCAGCTCAGGATTCGGGACAGAAAAAAAACTGTTTTTT.

V gene TRBV2 combines with J gene TRBJ2-7, with 7 bases lining up with TRBD1. With 4 bases clipped from V and 0 bases from J, the junction kept 3 bases outside the gene matches. Germline V gene data show CDR1 as SNHLY and CDR2 as FYNNEI. The CDR3 runs 14 residues. CDR3 sequence (DNA): TGTGCCAGCAGTGGACAGGGCGCCTCCTACGAGCAGTACTTC. Translated, it gives CASSGQGASYEQYF.

This clone appeared a few times. The chain links TRBV6-5 to TRBJ2-5; no firm D call. V was cut by 6 bases and J by 4 bases, with 12 bases left in between. Germline CDR1 and CDR2: MNHEY and SVGAGI. The CDR3 totals 13 residues. As DNA, the CDR3 is TGTGCCAGCAGCTTAGTAGCCCGAGAGACCCAGTACTTC. Translating gives CASSLVARETQYF.

This clone was counted between two and nine times. The V gene is TRBV28, the J gene TRBJ2-7, with D possibly being TRBD1 or TRBD2 (5 bases each). The CDR3 contains 14 residues. Germline CDR1 MDHEN, CDR2 SYDVKM. V shed 6 bases and J shed 1 base, with 13 bases lying between them. The CDR3 nucleotides read TGTGCCAGCAGCCCCGGGACGGAATCCTACGAGCAGTACTTC. Translation: CASSPGTESYEQYF. The variable domain in full, completed from reference TRBV28 and TRBJ2-7, reads DVKVTQSSRYLVKRTGEKVFLECVQDMDHENMFWYRQDPGLGLRLIYFSYDVKMKEKGDIPEGYSVSREKKERFSLILESASTNQTSMYLCASSPGTESYEQYFGPGTRLTVT.

This chain joins TRBV10-2 and TRBJ1-5; D is uncertain. CDR3 length: 10 residues. Germline CDR1 WSHSY, CDR2 SAAADI. Trimming pared 3 bases from V and 11 bases from J, leaving 5 bases between. The CDR3 spells CASSDEAQHF. In DNA form, the CDR3 reads TGCGCCAGCAGTGACGAAGCCCAGCATTTT.

V gene TRBV28 combines with J gene TRBJ2-1; tentative D call: TRBD1 (6 bases). Deletions cut 6 bases from V and 7 bases from J, with 16 bases between. This CDR3 is 14 amino acids long. Germline V gives CDR1 MDHEN, CDR2 SYDVKM. Here the CDR3 reads CASSLTGNWNEQFF. CDR3 nucleotide sequence: TGTGCCAGCAGCCTCACAGGGAATTGGAATGAGCAGTTCTTC.

This clone showed up just a few times. J is TRBJ1-5 and V is TRBV6-6; possible D gene TRBD1, 5 bases. The CDR3 length is 13 residues. Deletions cut 7 bases from V and 4 bases from J, with 11 bases between. CDR1 MNHNY and CDR2 SVGAGI come from the germline V gene (reference sequence). In DNA, the CDR3 is TGTGCCAGCACCCAGGGATGGAATCAGCCCCAGCATTTT. Its protein is CASTQGWNQPQHF.

This clone turned up a few times. The chain has TRBV7-2 and TRBJ1-2, with TRBD1 matching 8 bases. V lost 5 bases to trimming and J lost 0 bases; unmatched junction nucleotides: 2. Germline V gene lookup returns CDR1 SGHTA and CDR2 FQGNSA. This CDR3 has 14 amino acids. DNA of the CDR3: TGTGCCAGCAGCGAACAGGGGGCTAACTATGGCTACACCTTC. It is translated as CASSEQGANYGYTF.

A few counts support this clone. J is TRBJ2-5 and V is TRBV5-1, with 11 positions matching TRBD2. The CDR3 is made up of 17 amino acids. Germline V gene data show CDR1 as SGHRS and CDR2 as YFSETQ. V shed 2 bases and J 2 bases; nucleotides not matched to a gene: 8. CDR3 protein: CASSFTSGGTFQETQYF. The CDR3 DNA follows: TGCGCCAGCAGCTTCACTAGCGGGGGAACCTTTCAAGAGACCCAGTACTTC.

A few counts support this clone. This chain uses TRBV30 with TRBJ2-7, with 7 bases identical to TRBD1. Germline V lookup: CDR1 GTSNPN, CDR2 SVGIG (reference sequence). The ends lost 5 bases at V and 4 bases at J; junction bases unmatched: 8. The CDR3 is made up of 13 amino acids. Written as DNA, the CDR3 is TGTGCCTGGGCCCTAGGGACAGTTTACGAGCAGTACTTC. Amino acid sequence: CAWALGTVYEQYF.

The V call is TRBV9, the J call TRBJ1-2; no firm D call. Per germline, CDR1 SGDLS and CDR2 YYNGEE. This CDR3 contains 13 residues. Trimming removed 2 bases from V and 4 bases from J, with 9 bases in between. CDR3 bases: TGTGCCAGCAGCGTGGGAGGGTCCTATGGCTACACCTTC. This gives the protein CASSVGGSYGYTF.

This clone was seen a few times. The chain recombines TRBV19 with TRBJ2-5, with D unresolved. This CDR3 contains 14 residues. Between the trimmed V and J ends, which lost 2 bases and 1 base, there was a span of 8 bases. Germline V gene lookup returns CDR1 LNHDA and CDR2 SQIVND (reference sequence). The CDR3 DNA follows: TGTGCCAGTAGTATACAGGCCAGCCAAGAGACCCAGTACTTC. Protein product: CASSIQASQETQYF.

This rearrangement joins TRBV19 to TRBJ2-3; the D is unclear. The CDR3 extends over 17 amino acids. Germline CDR1 is LNHDA and CDR2 is SQIVND (reference sequence). Trimming took 0 bases from V and 0 from J, leaving 13 bases between them. The CDR3 DNA reads TGTGCCAGTAGTATAGATCAAGGACCGACTAGCACAGATACGCAGTATTTT. Protein product: CASSIDQGPTSTDTQYF.

This clone has only a few counts. The chain is built from TRBV21-1 and TRBJ1-2. TRBV21-1 is flagged as a pseudogene. The CDR3 spans 14 residues. The CDR3 here is CASARRHHNYGYTF. In nucleotides, the CDR3 is TGTGCCAGCGCGCGGAGACACCATAACTATGGCTACACCTTC.

J is TRBJ1-5 and V is TRBV13; 8 bases fit TRBD1. The V gene's germline CDR1 is PRHDT and CDR2 FYEKMQ (reference sequence). The junction had 4 bases not matched to a gene; V was cut back by 4 bases and J by 2 bases. The CDR3 sequence is 15 residues long. CDR3 DNA sequence: TGTGCCAGCAGCTCAAAGGGACAGGGCAATCAGCCCCAGCATTTT. Encoded protein: CASSSKGQGNQPQHF.

The chain joins TRBV19 to TRBJ2-3; tentative D call: TRBD2 (6 bases). CDR1 is LNHDA and CDR2 is SQIVND in the germline V gene (reference sequence). Trimming took 3 bases from V and 2 from J, leaving 12 bases between them. This CDR3 spans 15 amino acids. CDR3 bases: TGTGCCAGTAGTATTCTGGGCGGGGACACAGATACGCAGTATTTT. This codes for CASSILGGDTDTQYF.

The chain is built from TRBV6-5 and TRBJ2-1, with D tentatively TRBD2 (5 bases). The CDR3 totals 13 residues. CDR1 and CDR2 from the germline V gene are MNHEY and SVGAGI. Trimming cost V 6 bases and J 5 bases, with 11 bases left between them. CDR3 protein: CASRRTRDNEQFF. The CDR3 bases are TGTGCCAGCAGACGCACTAGGGACAATGAGCAGTTCTTC.

This clone was detected only a few times. The chain employs TRBV6-1 and TRBJ1-5; unclear D gene. The CDR3 is 11 amino acids. V was shortened by 8 bases and J by 13 bases, with 15 bases between the two germline ends. Germline CDR1 MNHNS, CDR2 SASEGT. Written as DNA, the CDR3 is TGTGCCAGCGGACTAGAAGCCATGCAGCATTTT. It encodes CASGLEAMQHF.

Only a few counts were recorded for this clone. This chain connects TRBV6-5 to TRBJ1-1, with 7 nucleotides matching TRBD1. The CDR3 covers 14 residues. CDR1 is MNHEY and CDR2 is SVGAGI in the germline V gene. V gave up 4 bases and J gave up 2 bases; unmatched junction bases: 4. The CDR3 region is CASSLHRGNTEAFF. In DNA form, the CDR3 reads TGTGCCAGCAGTTTGCACAGGGGAAACACTGAAGCTTTCTTT.

The rearrangement uses TRBV4-1 and TRBJ1-4, with D uncertain. CDR1 is MGHRA and CDR2 is YSYEKL in the germline V gene. This CDR3 spans 16 amino acids. Trimming stripped 4 bases from V and 5 bases from J, with 17 bases between. Here the CDR3 reads CASSPQEGLENEKLFF. DNA for the CDR3: TGCGCCAGCAGCCCCCAGGAGGGATTGGAGAATGAAAAACTGTTTTTT.

This clone was observed a few times. The chain couples TRBV19 to TRBJ1-4; TRBD1 is a possible D gene (6 bases). From germline, CDR1 is LNHDA and CDR2 SQIVND (reference sequence). The ends were cut back, 4 bases at V and 8 bases at J, with 23 bases in the middle. This CDR3 is 17 amino acids long. The CDR3 nucleotides read TGTGCCAGTAGTAGCCAGGGACAATCTTTCGTATCGGAAAAACTGTTTTTT. It yields the protein CASSSQGQSFVSEKLFF.

The V and J genes are TRBV27 and TRBJ1-5, with D unclear. V lost 0 bases and J 8 bases, leaving 8 bases between the germline ends. This CDR3 has 13 residues. The germline V gene encodes CDR1 MNHEY and CDR2 SMNVEV (reference sequence). CDR3 nucleotide sequence: TGTGCCAGCAGTTTATCGTGGATGGAGCCCCAGCATTTT. This gives the protein CASSLSWMEPQHF.

This chain joins TRBV4-1 and TRBJ2-3, with 7 bases fitting TRBD1. The length of the CDR3 is 15 residues. Germline V gene sequence: CDR1 MGHRA, CDR2 YSYEKL. Trimming removed 3 bases from V and 4 bases from J; junction bases left unmatched: 7. In DNA, the CDR3 is TGCGCCAGCAGCCATCGGGGACAGCCAGCAGATACGCAGTATTTT. It codes for CASSHRGQPADTQYF.

The V gene is TRBV10-3, the J gene TRBJ2-7; 7 bases are shared with TRBD1. CDR1 ENHRY and CDR2 SYGVKD come from the germline V gene. This CDR3 comprises 15 residues. Trimming cost V 6 bases and J 3 bases; bases outside gene matches: 11. This CDR3 reads CAIRGQRETFYEQYF. As DNA, the CDR3 is TGTGCCATCAGGGGACAGCGTGAAACTTTCTACGAGCAGTACTTC.

Concerning this clone: The sample holds other DNA sequences that translate to the same CDR3. The rearrangement joins TRBV30 to TRBJ2-7, with TRBD1 as a possible D gene (5 bases). CDR3 length: 12 residues. The V gene's germline CDR1 is GTSNPN and CDR2 SVGIG (reference sequence). Trimming shortened V by 3 bases and J by 3 bases, and 9 bases separated the two germline ends. CDR3 DNA: TGTGCCTGGAGCCCCCAGGGCTACGAGCAGTACTTC. Amino acids: CAWSPQGYEQYF.

Points on this clone: The identical CDR3 is also encoded by other nucleotide sequences in the sample. V and J are TRBV6-5 and TRBJ2-7, with D possibly TRBD1 on 6 matching bases. V was trimmed by 6 bases and J by 1 base, leaving 7 bases between them. Germline V gene lookup returns CDR1 MNHEY and CDR2 SVGAGI. This CDR3 is built from 12 residues. The CDR3 loop reads CASRDSSYEQYF. Here the CDR3 DNA reads TGTGCCAGCAGGGACAGTTCCTACGAGCAGTACTTC.